The next 30 T cell receptor beta chains were all read from a single sample in a study of T cells in narcolepsy. Generated by immunoSEQ multiplex PCR, the TCRdb table keeps only in-frame clones and is missing some. The table lists about 34,000 clones, more than 65% of them singletons, with about 2.3% in the top ten. The sequencing sample was made of memory (CD45RA-) CD4+ T cells from blood. The receptors come from a human donor in good health.

This clone was seen only once. The chain employs TRBV6-5 and TRBJ2-1; 7 bases are shared with TRBD2. The germline CDR1 and CDR2 sequences are MNHEY and SVGAGI. This CDR3 is 15 amino acids long. The ends lost 6 bases at V and 3 bases at J; junction bases unmatched: 8. CDR3 protein: CASSPRGTNYNEQFF. CDR3 nucleotides: TGTGCCAGCAGCCCTAGAGGGACTAACTACAATGAGCAGTTCTTC.

The CDR3 is CASSAGQVNQPQHF. Written as DNA, the CDR3 is TGTGCCAGCAGTGCTGGACAGGTCAATCAGCCCCAGCATTTT. The J gene is TRBJ1-5, the V gene TRBV25-1; 7 bases line up with TRBD1. Trimming removed 4 bases from V and 3 bases from J; junction bases left unmatched: 3. Germline assignment: CDR1 MGHDK and CDR2 SYGVNS. The CDR3 spans 14 residues.

This chain connects TRBV5-4 to TRBJ2-3; TRBD2 matches 10 bases. V dropped 0 bases and J dropped 4; count of bases not matched to a gene: 2. The CDR3 sequence is 15 residues long. Germline values: CDR1 SGHNT, CDR2 YYREEE (reference sequence). The CDR3 DNA reads TGTGCCAGCAGCTTGGAGCTAGCGGGGGCAGATACGCAGTATTTT. Residues: CASSLELAGADTQYF.

The chain has TRBV11-3 and TRBJ2-7; D is unresolved. Germline V CDR1 and CDR2: SGHNT, YENEEA. The germline V and J ends were trimmed by 0 bases and 5 bases, with 14 bases remaining between them. CDR3 length: 15 residues. The CDR3 spells CASSLDFGPRHEQYF. The DNA of the CDR3 is TGTGCCAGCAGCTTAGATTTCGGACCTCGTCACGAGCAGTACTTC.

This sequence joins TRBV10-1 and TRBJ1-1; possible D gene TRBD1, 5 bases. The CDR3 consists of 14 residues. Germline values: CDR1 WNHNN, CDR2 SYGVQD (reference sequence). Trimming cost V 6 bases and J 5 bases, with 16 bases left between them. The DNA for the CDR3 is TGCGCCAGCAGGTCAGGGTTGGGAAAGACTGAAGCTTTCTTT. It codes for CASRSGLGKTEAFF.

This sequence joins TRBV6-1 and TRBJ1-5, with TRBD1 as a possible D gene (6 bases). Germline values: CDR1 MNHNS, CDR2 SASEGT. This CDR3 comprises 12 residues. With 7 bases removed from V and 6 bases from J, the gap between germline ends came to 10 bases. Written as DNA, the CDR3 is TGTGCCAGCACCGGGGGGCGTCAGCCCCAGCATTTT. The encoded protein is CASTGGRQPQHF.

This clone has only a few counts. The rearrangement uses TRBV7-3 and TRBJ1-1; D is unresolved. Trimming removed 2 bases from V and 1 base from J, with 5 bases in between. The CDR3 spans 13 residues. Germline V gives CDR1 SGHTA, CDR2 FQGTGA. CDR3 nucleotides: TGTGCCAGCAGCTTACAATCGAACACTGAAGCTTTCTTT. This encodes CASSLQSNTEAFF.

This chain uses TRBV7-3 with TRBJ1-1; 10 bases line up with TRBD1. The CDR3 covers 15 residues. The germline CDR1 and CDR2 sequences are SGHTA and FQGTGA. Trimming at V came to 0 bases and at J to 8 bases, leaving 6 bases not matched to a gene. CDR3 coding DNA: TGTGCCAGCAGCTTAACGGGGGACAGGGGTGTAGAAGCTTTCTTT. Amino acid sequence: CASSLTGDRGVEAFF.

The rearrangement joins TRBV9 to TRBJ2-2, with D uncertain. The CDR3 is made up of 14 amino acids. V lost 2 bases to trimming and J lost 5 bases, with 10 bases between them. The germline gives CDR1 SGDLS, CDR2 YYNGEE. The CDR3 protein is CASSVRTETGELFF. Here the CDR3 DNA reads TGTGCCAGCAGCGTCCGGACCGAGACCGGGGAGCTGTTTTTT.

The J gene is TRBJ2-5, the V gene TRBV7-8; TRBD1 matches 7 bases. J lost 3 bases, V lost 4 bases, and 5 bases had no gene match. Germline V gene sequence: CDR1 SGHVS, CDR2 FQNEAQ. The CDR3 is made up of 14 amino acids. The CDR3: CASSSRTGKETQYF. CDR3 bases: TGTGCCAGCAGCTCTCGGACAGGAAAAGAGACCCAGTACTTC. Complete variable domain (other parts from reference TRBV7-8 and TRBJ2-5): GAGVSQSPRYKVAKRGQDVALRCDPISGHVSLFWYQQALGQGPEFLTYFQNEAQLDKSGLPSDRFFAERPEGSVSTLKIQRTQQEDSAVYLCASSSRTGKETQYFGPGTRLLVL.

V is TRBV13 and J is TRBJ2-1, with 7 bases matching TRBD1. V was clipped by 7 bases and J by 4 bases; unmatched bases: 7. This CDR3 is 14 amino acids long. Germline V gene data show CDR1 as PRHDT and CDR2 as FYEKMQ (reference sequence). The CDR3 loop is CASTVRGPYNEQFF. The CDR3 region has the DNA TGTGCCAGCACCGTTAGGGGGCCATACAATGAGCAGTTCTTC.

This clone was seen a handful of times. The V and J genes are TRBV6-1 and TRBJ1-4; no firm D call. V was cut by 7 bases and J by 0 bases, with 9 bases left in between. The CDR3 spans 14 residues. Germline lookup yields CDR1 MNHNS and CDR2 SASEGT. CDR3 DNA: TGTGCCAGCACGGTCGGTGCAACTAATGAAAAACTGTTTTTT. Translated, it gives CASTVGATNEKLFF.

The gene calls are TRBV15 and TRBJ2-1, with D uncertain. Trimming cost V 3 bases and J 5 bases, with 2 bases left between them. The CDR3 loop spans 11 amino acids. Germline CDR1 and CDR2: LNHNV and YYDKDF (reference sequence). CDR3 in amino acids: CATSRHNEQFF. CDR3 DNA sequence: TGTGCCACCAGCAGGCACAATGAGCAGTTCTTC.

This sequence joins TRBV30 and TRBJ2-3, with 11 positions matching TRBD1. The CDR3 sequence is 19 residues long. With 0 bases clipped from V and 3 bases from J, the junction kept 14 bases outside the gene matches. CDR1 is GTSNPN, CDR2 SVGIG, per germline (reference sequence). The CDR3 loop reads CAWSVGRGQGAFGTDTQYF. CDR3 coding DNA: TGTGCCTGGAGTGTGGGGAGAGGACAGGGGGCTTTTGGGACAGATACGCAGTATTTT.

The chain couples TRBV21-1 to TRBJ1-1. TRBV21-1 is given as a pseudogene. This CDR3 is built from 11 residues. Written as DNA, the CDR3 is TGCTCACGGGAGGTACACACTGAAGCTTTCTTT. This translates into CSREVHTEAFF.

This rearrangement joins TRBV4-2 to TRBJ2-4; TRBD1 agrees at 8 bases. Germline V gene data show CDR1 as LGHNA and CDR2 as YNFKEQ. V lost 2 bases and J lost 5; bases outside the gene matches: 5. CDR3 size: 15 residues. This CDR3 reads CASSQSDRGENIQYF. The DNA for the CDR3 is TGTGCCAGCAGCCAATCCGACAGGGGCGAAAACATTCAGTACTTC.

The chain recombines TRBV28 with TRBJ2-1, with 12 bases lining up with TRBD2. The germline gives CDR1 MDHEN, CDR2 SYDVKM. V gave up 4 bases and J gave up 9 bases; unmatched junction bases: 16. The CDR3 loop spans 18 amino acids. The CDR3 spells CASSSNLIVTSGRSEQFF. In DNA, the CDR3 is TGTGCCAGCAGTTCAAATTTAATAGTCACTAGCGGGAGGAGTGAGCAGTTCTTC.

As for this clone: Germline and junction disagree at one end, which may indicate a read error. This sequence joins TRBV5-1 and TRBJ1-4; tentative D call: TRBD1 (5 bases). The CDR3 has 13 residues. Germline-derived CDR1 and CDR2 are SGHRS and YFSETQ. The chain's CDR3 is CASGSGGNEELFF. In DNA, the CDR3 is TGCGCCAGCGGATCCGGGGGGAATGAAGAACTGTTTTTT. The whole variable domain, remainder taken from reference TRBV5-1 and TRBJ1-4, is KAGVTQTPRYLIKTRGQQVTLSCSPISGHRSVSWYQQTPGQGLQFLFEYFSETQRNKGNFPGRFSGRQFSNSRSEMNVSTLELGDSALYLCASGSGGNEELFFGSGTQLSVL.

The V gene is TRBV6-5, the J gene TRBJ1-5, with D hard to call. Trimming left V 4 bases short and J 2 bases short, with 6 bases between. CDR3 length: 13 amino acids. CDR1 and CDR2 from the germline V gene are MNHEY and SVGAGI. The CDR3 loop reads CASSSQRNQPQHF. For the CDR3, the DNA is TGTGCCAGCAGTTCGCAGCGCAATCAGCCCCAGCATTTT.

The chain combines TRBV6-1 with TRBJ2-7, with TRBD1 matching 7 bases. V lost 7 bases, J lost 3 bases, and 9 bases stayed unmatched. The CDR3 has 14 amino acids. Germline assignment: CDR1 MNHNS and CDR2 SASEGT. CDR3 DNA: TGTGCCAGCATCAGCCCCCGGGACAGCTACGAGCAGTACTTC. This encodes CASISPRDSYEQYF.

The CDR3 is CASRQAGDTIYF. The CDR3 nucleotides are TGTGCCAGTAGACAGGCTGGGGACACCATATATTTT. This rearrangement joins TRBV19 to TRBJ1-3; possible D gene TRBD1, 5 bases. The CDR3 runs 12 residues. V was trimmed by 6 bases and J by 8 bases, leaving 11 bases between them. Germline V CDR1 and CDR2: LNHDA, SQIVND (reference sequence).

V and J are TRBV18 and TRBJ2-1, with D unresolved. Germline values: CDR1 KGHSH, CDR2 LQKENI. The CDR3 runs to 13 residues. V was clipped by 6 bases and J by 8 bases, with 14 bases between them. CDR3 DNA sequence: TGTGCCAGCTCGTCCCCCGACGGGTATGAGCAGTTCTTC. This sequence encodes CASSSPDGYEQFF.

On this clone: One junction end disagrees with the germline gene, perhaps due to a read error. V and J are TRBV6-5 and TRBJ1-1; weak D call: TRBD1 (5 bases). This CDR3 region has 15 residues. Looked up from germline, CDR1 is MNHEY and CDR2 is SVGAGI. CDR3: CASSNSAGFVSEAFF. CDR3 nucleotides: TGTGCCAGCAGTAACTCTGCAGGGTTCGTCTCTGAAGCTTTCTTT.

This chain connects TRBV6-1 to TRBJ1-6; tentative D call: TRBD1 (6 bases). Trimming removed 1 base at V and 9 bases at J, with 10 bases between. CDR3 length: 14 amino acids. Germline-derived CDR1 and CDR2 are MNHNS and SASEGT. In DNA form, the CDR3 reads TGTGCCAGCAGTGAAGACAGGGTAATTTCACCCCTCCACTTT. It specifies CASSEDRVISPLHF.

This chain connects TRBV7-9 to TRBJ1-2, with 7 positions matching TRBD1. The CDR3 is made up of 14 amino acids. From germline, CDR1 is SEHNR and CDR2 FQNEAQ (reference sequence). V shed 11 bases and J 6 bases; nucleotides not matched to a gene: 15. The CDR3 loop is CALPTGEGGDGYTF. Written as DNA, the CDR3 is TGTGCCTTACCTACTGGGGAAGGGGGCGATGGCTACACCTTC.

This chain joins TRBV6-1 and TRBJ2-7, with D possibly called TRBD1 or TRBD2 (5 bases each). The CDR3 has 13 amino acids. CDR1 and CDR2 from the germline V gene are MNHNS and SASEGT. V gave up 6 bases and J gave up 1 base, with 10 bases separating them. The CDR3 loop reads CASRGTVSYEQYF. The CDR3 DNA sequence: TGTGCCAGCAGGGGGACGGTATCCTACGAGCAGTACTTC.

Of note for this clone: Within the sample, other DNA sequences also encode this same CDR3. The genes are TRBV7-2 and TRBJ1-3; D is unclear. CDR1 and CDR2 (germline): SGHTA, FQGNSA. V was shortened by 5 bases and J by 0 bases, with 11 bases between the two germline ends. This CDR3 comprises 15 residues. In DNA, the CDR3 is TGTGCCAGCAGCCTAACCCTTGCCTCTGGAAACACCATATATTTT. It translates to CASSLTLASGNTIYF.

This chain links TRBV30 with TRBJ2-3; 8 nucleotides match TRBD2. Losses at the gene ends were 2 bases for V and 3 bases for J; bases not matched to a gene: 1. The CDR3 loop spans 13 amino acids. Germline V lookup: CDR1 GTSNPN, CDR2 SVGIG (reference sequence). The CDR3 DNA is TGTGCCTGGAGTCCTAGCGGGACAGATACGCAGTATTTT. It translates to CAWSPSGTDTQYF.

This chain joins TRBV7-9 and TRBJ1-4; 11 bases agree with TRBD1. The CDR3 has 15 residues. Germline values: CDR1 SEHNR, CDR2 FQNEAQ (reference sequence). J was trimmed by 8 bases and V by 2 bases; bases with no gene match: 4. The CDR3, as DNA: TGTGCCAGCAGCTTATTCTGGACAGGGGGCGAAAAACTGTTTTTT. This codes for CASSLFWTGGEKLFF. The full variable domain, completed using reference TRBV7-9 and TRBJ1-4, is DTGVSQNPRHKITKRGQNVTFRCDPISEHNRLYWYRQTLGQGPEFLTYFQNEAQLEKSRLLSDRFSAERPKGSFSTLEIQRTEQGDSAMYLCASSLFWTGGEKLFFGSGTQLSVL.

V is TRBV25-1 and J is TRBJ2-3; no definite D call. Germline values: CDR1 MGHDK, CDR2 SYGVNS. The CDR3 contains 14 residues. Trimming left V 10 bases short and J 2 bases short, with 16 bases between. The CDR3 sequence: CATKARVNTDTQYF. The CDR3 DNA reads TGTGCCACCAAGGCCCGGGTAAACACAGATACGCAGTATTTT.